This T cell receptor (beta chain) is drawn from a study of cytomegalovirus exposure and HLA in healthy donors. This clone appeared many times. 13 Jbeta primers and 60 Vbeta primers were used for the PCR. Profiled with immunoSEQ multiplex PCR; TCRdb holds only in-frame clones, not every one. The table has roughly 130,000 clones, under 85% seen once; the top ten hold approximately 5%. Germline-derived CDR1 and CDR2 are SGHTA and FQGNSA. Trimming removed 3 bases at V and 5 bases at J, with 9 bases between. The CDR3 length is 13 residues. This TCR came from a woman aged 45-59 years in good health and CMV-seropositive. The V gene is TRBV7-2, the J gene TRBJ2-3, with a tentative D call TRBD1 (5 bases). Material: PBMCs. CDR3 coding DNA: TGTGCCAGCAGCTTTTCCAGGGAAGATACGCAGTATTTT. This translates into CASSFSREDTQYF.